The present T cell receptor (beta chain) was sequenced within a study of technical replicates of blood from several donors. This clone was observed a few times. Different DNA sequences within this sample yield the same CDR3. Profiled with immunoSEQ multiplex PCR; TCRdb holds only in-frame clones, not every one. The sample shows 70,000 to 95,000 clones, more than 85% of them seen only once. V gave up 2 bases and J gave up 3 bases, with 11 bases separating them. Germline-derived CDR1 and CDR2 are MNHEY and SVGAGI. This CDR3 region has 14 residues. The clonotype comes from a human donor in good health. Some clones in this sample may be carry-over from other donors' samples. The sequencing sample was made of T cells isolated from PBMCs. The V call is TRBV6-5, the J call TRBJ2-7, with a tentative D call TRBD1 (5 bases). The CDR3 coding sequence is TGTGCCAGCAGTTACGGGGCTGGGAACTACGAGCAGTACTTC. Its translation: CASSYGAGNYEQYF.